Presented here are 30 T cell receptor beta chains from one specimen sequenced in a study of shared clonotypes between healthy human individuals (dated by TCRdb to 2020 to 2021). CD8 naive samples were CD45RO-negative cells positively selected for CCR7, giving a CD45RA+CCR7+ population that excluded TemRA cells. Library preparation used the immunoSEQ multiplex PCR assay. TCRdb re-hosts the immuneACCESS table, in-frame sequences only. Its copies lack some clones; in the studies checked, an unresolved V gene accounts for under half of them, and the cause for the rest is not known. Here the sample has around 610,000 clones; about 96% occur a single time. The ten largest clones capture less than 0.12% of the sample. Sequencing was done on a sample of naive CD8+ T cells sorted from blood. The cell subset or site label corresponds to: CD45RA+CCR7+. These receptors came from a woman younger than 45 in good health.

This clone showed up just once. V gene TRBV27 combines with J gene TRBJ1-1; 7 bases fit TRBD1. Germline values: CDR1 MNHEY, CDR2 SMNVEV (reference sequence). This CDR3 has 15 amino acids. V shed 5 bases and J 0 bases; nucleotides not matched to a gene: 6. CDR3 sequence (DNA): TGTGCCAGCAGTCAACCGGGACAGATGAACACTGAAGCTTTCTTT. Amino acid sequence: CASSQPGQMNTEAFF.

The CDR3 DNA reads TGTGCCACCAGCAGGGACTCTTACTACGAGCAGTACTTC. Translated: CATSRDSYYEQYF. The chain employs TRBV15 and TRBJ2-7; perhaps TRBD2 as D (5 bases). Germline CDR1 and CDR2: LNHNV and YYDKDF (reference sequence). CDR3 length: 13 residues. Trimming stripped 3 bases from V and 3 bases from J, with 9 bases between.

The genes are TRBV7-8 and TRBJ2-7, with D perhaps matching TRBD2 (6 bases). The germline V gene encodes CDR1 SGHVS and CDR2 FQNEAQ. This CDR3 has 14 residues. Deletions cut 2 bases from V and 2 bases from J, with 10 bases between. This CDR3 reads CASSLTGGTYEQYF. CDR3 nucleotides: TGTGCCAGCAGCTTAACCGGGGGAACCTACGAGCAGTACTTC.

The V call is TRBV5-6, the J call TRBJ2-7; D is unclear. This CDR3 comprises 14 residues. Per germline, CDR1 SGHDT and CDR2 YYEEEE. Trimming left V 1 base short and J 2 bases short, with 10 bases between. The CDR3 coding sequence is TGTGCCAGCAGCTTGCTCTCAGAACCCTACGAGCAGTACTTC. Amino acids: CASSLLSEPYEQYF.

The rearrangement joins TRBV6-6 to TRBJ2-5, with a tentative D call TRBD2 (6 bases). The end of the DNA aligns better with TRBJ2-7, so the J call may be wrong. In germline, CDR1 is MNHNY, CDR2 SVGAGI (reference sequence). The CDR3 is made up of 14 amino acids. The CDR3 DNA is TGTGCCAGCCACTCCAGAACTAGCCCCCACGAGCAGTACTTC. Translation: CASHSRTSPHEQYF.

The J gene is TRBJ1-1, the V gene TRBV7-6; 8 bases map to TRBD1. The junction had 5 bases not matched to a gene; V was cut back by 1 base and J by 1 base. The CDR3 has 16 amino acids. Germline CDR1 SGHVS, CDR2 FNYEAQ. The CDR3 nucleotides read TGTGCCAGCAGCTTAGGACTCCAGGGGGCGAACACTGAAGCTTTCTTT. Residues: CASSLGLQGANTEAFF.

This clone was counted a single time. This chain uses TRBV28 with TRBJ2-7; perhaps TRBD2 as D (5 bases). Germline V lookup: CDR1 MDHEN, CDR2 SYDVKM. Trimming took 6 bases from V and 0 from J, leaving 12 bases between them. This CDR3 is 14 amino acids long. This CDR3 reads CASRTRDSSYEQYF. The CDR3 region has the DNA TGTGCCAGCAGAACTCGGGATTCCTCCTACGAGCAGTACTTC. The whole variable domain, filled in from reference TRBV28 and TRBJ2-7, reads DVKVTQSSRYLVKRTGEKVFLECVQDMDHENMFWYRQDPGLGLRLIYFSYDVKMKEKGDIPEGYSVSREKKERFSLILESASTNQTSMYLCASRTRDSSYEQYFGPGTRLTVT.

Only one count was recorded for this clone. The V call is TRBV7-2, the J call TRBJ2-2; D possibly corresponds to TRBD2 (5 bases). Trimming stripped 5 bases from V and 4 bases from J, with 14 bases between. This CDR3 is built from 15 residues. Germline-derived CDR1 and CDR2 are SGHTA and FQGNSA. In nucleotides, the CDR3 is TGTGCCAGCAGCCTATTCCCGGGAACCACCGGGGAGCTGTTTTTT. The encoded protein is CASSLFPGTTGELFF. Variable domain in full (rest from reference TRBV7-2 and TRBJ2-2): GAGVSQSPSNKVTEKGKDVELRCDPISGHTALYWYRQSLGQGLEFLIYFQGNSAPDKSGLPSDRFSAERTGGSVSTLTIQRTQQEDSAVYLCASSLFPGTTGELFFGEGSRLTVL.

The rearrangement links TRBV28 to TRBJ1-4; tentatively, D is TRBD1 (6 bases). CDR1 is MDHEN and CDR2 is SYDVKM in the germline V gene. This CDR3 has 14 residues. Trimming took off 6 bases at V and 5 bases at J, with 13 bases between the two ends. CDR3 loop: CASSQQGPNEKLFF. For the CDR3, the DNA is TGTGCCAGCAGCCAACAGGGCCCGAATGAAAAACTGTTTTTT. Full variable domain (outside the CDR3, taken from reference TRBV28 and TRBJ1-4): DVKVTQSSRYLVKRTGEKVFLECVQDMDHENMFWYRQDPGLGLRLIYFSYDVKMKEKGDIPEGYSVSREKKERFSLILESASTNQTSMYLCASSQQGPNEKLFFGSGTQLSVL.

The chain employs TRBV28 and TRBJ2-1; TRBD2 aligns across 14 bases. Germline CDR1 and CDR2: MDHEN and SYDVKM. There are 15 residues in the CDR3. V gave up 4 bases and J gave up 7 bases; unmatched junction bases: 3. CDR3 nucleotides: TGTGCCAGCAGTTCGGGACTAGCGGGGGAAAATGAGCAGTTCTTC. This gives the protein CASSSGLAGENEQFF. Using reference TRBV28 and TRBJ2-1 for the parts outside the CDR3, the full variable domain is DVKVTQSSRYLVKRTGEKVFLECVQDMDHENMFWYRQDPGLGLRLIYFSYDVKMKEKGDIPEGYSVSREKKERFSLILESASTNQTSMYLCASSSGLAGENEQFFGPGTRLTVL.

The chain links TRBV10-3 to TRBJ2-4; TRBD1 matches 10 bases. CDR1 is ENHRY and CDR2 is SYGVKD in the germline V gene. Trimming took 2 bases from V and 1 from J; bases not matched to a gene: 2. This CDR3 spans 16 amino acids. The CDR3 bases are TGTGCCATCAGTGAGGTGGACAGGGGGGCCAAAAACATTCAGTACTTC. Its protein product is CAISEVDRGAKNIQYF.

The gene calls are TRBV7-9 and TRBJ2-2; D not certain. The CDR3 covers 14 residues. In germline, CDR1 is SEHNR, CDR2 FQNEAQ (reference sequence). Trimming removed 4 bases at V and 5 bases at J, with 11 bases between. CDR3 sequence (DNA): TGTGCCAGCAGCTCCCTCTGGGAAACCGGGGAGCTGTTTTTT. As protein: CASSSLWETGELFF.

In its sample, this clone was seen once. The J gene is TRBJ2-7, the V gene TRBV5-6, with 9 bases fitting TRBD1. Germline-derived CDR1 and CDR2 are SGHDT and YYEEEE. V dropped 4 bases and J dropped 3; count of bases not matched to a gene: 8. This CDR3 has 15 amino acids. The CDR3 DNA reads as TGTGCCAGCAGCGACGACAGGGGGTCTGTCTACGAGCAGTACTTC. This codes for CASSDDRGSVYEQYF.

V is TRBV19 and J is TRBJ2-5; D ambiguous. The DNA end is a closer match to TRBJ2-7, so the J assignment may be wrong. Germline lookup yields CDR1 LNHDA and CDR2 SQIVND (reference sequence). This CDR3 spans 15 amino acids. This CDR3 reads CASSISSRSSYEQYF. Written as DNA, the CDR3 is TGTGCCAGTAGTATATCTTCGAGGAGCTCCTACGAGCAGTACTTC.

The chain carries TRBV18 and TRBJ2-7, with TRBD1 matching 7 bases. The germline CDR1 and CDR2 sequences are KGHSH and LQKENI. V lost 0 bases to trimming and J lost 2 bases; unmatched junction nucleotides: 7. The CDR3 contains 16 residues. The CDR3, as DNA: TGTGCCAGCTCACCACCTGACAGGGCAACCCCCTACGAGCAGTACTTC. Translation gives CASSPPDRATPYEQYF. The entire variable domain, with the rest obtained from reference TRBV18 and TRBJ2-7, is as follows: NAGVMQNPRHLVRRRGQEARLRCSPMKGHSHVYWYRQLPEEGLKFMVYLQKENIIDESGMPKERFSAEFPKEGPSILRIQQVVRGDSAAYFCASSPPDRATPYEQYFGPGTRLTVT.

V usage is TRBV13 and J usage is TRBJ2-7; no reliable D call. Trimming stripped 3 bases from V and 3 bases from J, with 6 bases between. The germline CDR1 and CDR2 sequences are PRHDT and FYEKMQ (reference sequence). The CDR3 is made up of 12 amino acids. DNA of the CDR3: TGTGCCAGCAGCTTTGGTAACTACGAGCAGTACTTC. This encodes CASSFGNYEQYF.

The chain uses TRBV13 and TRBJ1-5; D is unresolved. This CDR3 has 15 amino acids. Germline V gene sequence: CDR1 PRHDT, CDR2 FYEKMQ (reference sequence). V shed 5 bases and J shed 1 base, with 12 bases lying between them. In DNA form, the CDR3 reads TGTGCCAGCAGCCGGAAATTCCCCAGCAATCAGCCCCAGCATTTT. Encoded protein: CASSRKFPSNQPQHF.

The V call is TRBV7-9, the J call TRBJ1-5; 9 positions agree with TRBD1. The CDR3 has 19 residues. From germline, CDR1 is SEHNR and CDR2 FQNEAQ (reference sequence). V was pared by 1 base and J by 0 bases, with 10 bases of the junction left unmatched. CDR3 coding DNA: TGTGCCAGCAGCTTAGTGGGGACAGGGATGCCATATAGCAATCAGCCCCAGCATTTT. This codes for CASSLVGTGMPYSNQPQHF. The complete variable domain, with remaining parts taken from reference TRBV7-9 and TRBJ1-5, reads DTGVSQNPRHKITKRGQNVTFRCDPISEHNRLYWYRQTLGQGPEFLTYFQNEAQLEKSRLLSDRFSAERPKGSFSTLEIQRTEQGDSAMYLCASSLVGTGMPYSNQPQHFGDGTRLSIL.

This chain joins TRBV28 and TRBJ1-5; unclear D gene. Trimming pared 7 bases from V and 6 bases from J, leaving 16 bases between. Germline V lookup: CDR1 MDHEN, CDR2 SYDVKM. CDR3 length equals 14 residues. CDR3 sequence (DNA): TGTGCCAGCAACCCCAACGGTTTAGGTCAGCCCCAGCATTTT. Its translation: CASNPNGLGQPQHF.

As regards this clone: Its ends do not fully match the called genes, so a read error is possible. This chain uses TRBV5-4 with TRBJ1-5; no clear D. CDR1 is SGHNT and CDR2 is YYREEE in the germline V gene (reference sequence). The CDR3 has 11 residues. The CDR3 loop is CASRLGLAQHF. Written as DNA, the CDR3 is TGTGCCAGCAGGTTGGGATTAGCCCAGCATTTT. Based on the CDR3 plus reference TRBV5-4 and TRBJ1-5, the full variable domain is ETGVTQSPTHLIKTRGQQVTLRCSSQSGHNTVSWYQQALGQGPQFIFQYYREEENGRGNFPPRFSGLQFPNYSSELNVNALELDDSALYLCASRLGLAQHFGDGTRLSIL.

The rearrangement uses TRBV9 and TRBJ1-1; D call uncertain. Trimming cost V 3 bases and J 7 bases, with 22 bases left between them. Germline CDR1 and CDR2: SGDLS and YYNGEE. The CDR3 has 16 amino acids. For the CDR3, the DNA is TGTGCCAGCAGCGACTCGTACACAGAGATTCCTAGTGAAGCTTTCTTT. Protein product: CASSDSYTEIPSEAFF. The full variable domain, in which reference TRBV9 and TRBJ1-1 provide the parts outside the CDR3, is DSGVTQTPKHLITATGQRVTLRCSPRSGDLSVYWYQQSLDQGLQFLIQYYNGEERAKGNILERFSAQQFPDLHSELNLSSLELGDSALYFCASSDSYTEIPSEAFFGQGTRLTVV.

Concerning this clone itself: This sample includes further DNA sequences coding for the same CDR3. This sequence joins TRBV6-5 and TRBJ1-1; D is ambiguous. V was shortened by 5 bases and J by 1 base, with 8 bases between the two germline ends. The CDR3 is 13 residues long. From germline, CDR1 is MNHEY and CDR2 SVGAGI. CDR3 coding DNA: TGTGCCAGCAGTCTTGGCAGGAACACTGAAGCTTTCTTT. It specifies CASSLGRNTEAFF.

V gene TRBV5-5 combines with J gene TRBJ2-7, with D possibly matching TRBD1 (5 bases). The CDR3 spans 15 residues. Trimming took 1 base from V and 2 from J, leaving 13 bases between them. CDR1 is SGHKS and CDR2 is YYEKEE in the germline V gene (reference sequence). The CDR3 DNA reads as TGTGCCAGCAGCTTGTTTAGGGGTTCAACCTACGAGCAGTACTTC. Residues: CASSLFRGSTYEQYF.

The rearrangement joins TRBV11-2 to TRBJ2-1; 7 bases match TRBD2. The CDR3 runs 15 residues. The germline gives CDR1 SGHAT, CDR2 FQNNGV. V was clipped by 5 bases and J by 2 bases; unmatched bases: 6. As DNA, the CDR3 is TGTGCCAGCAGCCGGGAGGTACTACCCTACAATGAGCAGTTCTTC. Translation gives CASSREVLPYNEQFF.

This chain uses TRBV13 with TRBJ2-7, with TRBD1 matching 7 bases. Germline assignment: CDR1 PRHDT and CDR2 FYEKMQ (reference sequence). The length of the CDR3 is 15 residues. The V and J ends lost 1 base and 3 bases, in that order; junction bases with no gene match: 6. Here the CDR3 reads CASSLESGGNYEQYF. The CDR3 DNA is TGTGCCAGCAGCTTAGAGTCAGGGGGAAACTACGAGCAGTACTTC.

The chain links TRBV7-9 to TRBJ2-7; 7 positions match TRBD2. With V trimmed by 7 bases and J by 4 bases, 10 bases remained unmatched. CDR1 is SEHNR and CDR2 is FQNEAQ in the germline V gene (reference sequence). There are 14 residues in the CDR3. CDR3 coding DNA: TGTGCCAGCACCCCAAGTGGGGGGGTGTACGAGCAGTACTTC. This translates into CASTPSGGVYEQYF.

The CDR3: CAIINGLGNQPQHF. DNA for the CDR3: TGTGCCATCATCAATGGGTTAGGCAATCAGCCCCAGCATTTT. The gene calls are TRBV10-3 and TRBJ1-5; D remains unclear. The length of the CDR3 is 14 residues. V was trimmed by 7 bases and J by 2 bases, leaving 12 bases between them. The V gene's germline CDR1 is ENHRY and CDR2 SYGVKD.

The CDR3 DNA is TGTGCCAGTCAGGCCGGGACACATAGCAATCAGCCCCAGCATTTT. Its translation is CASQAGTHSNQPQHF. The V gene is TRBV28, the J gene TRBJ1-5, with D perhaps matching TRBD1 (6 bases). This CDR3 has 15 amino acids. V was shortened by 9 bases and J by 0 bases, with 15 bases between the two germline ends. CDR1 is MDHEN, CDR2 SYDVKM, per germline.

V gene TRBV27 combines with J gene TRBJ2-6; TRBD1 is a possible D gene (6 bases). The ends were cut back, 10 bases at V and 2 bases at J, with 24 bases in the middle. Germline CDR1 reads MNHEY; CDR2 reads SMNVEV (reference sequence). The CDR3 extends over 18 amino acids. The CDR3 loop reads CATKELWGTPPGANVLTF. In DNA, the CDR3 is TGTGCCACCAAGGAACTTTGGGGGACACCGCCTGGGGCCAACGTCCTGACTTTC. The full variable domain, in which reference TRBV27 and TRBJ2-6 provide the parts outside the CDR3, is EAQVTQNPRYLITVTGKKLTVTCSQNMNHEYMSWYRQDPGLGLRQIYYSMNVEVTDKGDVPEGYKVSRKEKRNFPLILESPSPNQTSLYFCATKELWGTPPGANVLTFGAGSRLTVL.

The rearrangement uses TRBV7-9 and TRBJ1-3; D is ambiguous. The germline V gene encodes CDR1 SEHNR and CDR2 FQNEAQ (reference sequence). V gave up 1 base and J gave up 0 bases, with 10 bases separating them. The CDR3 sequence is 16 residues long. DNA for the CDR3: TGTGCCAGCAGCTTAGAGAGAACCTACTCTGGAAACACCATATATTTT. Translated, it gives CASSLERTYSGNTIYF.